Presented here are 7 T cell receptor beta chains from one specimen sequenced in a study of blood T cell repertoires in COVID-19. Some clones are missing from TCRdb's copy, which holds only in-frame ones; the method was immunoSEQ multiplex PCR. The sample yields roughly 80,000 clones, around 86% seen once. The sequenced sample consisted of peripheral blood. These receptors came from a human donor in a cohort sampled during active COVID-19.

V is TRBV4-1 and J is TRBJ2-3; possible D gene TRBD2, 6 bases. The V gene's germline CDR1 is MGHRA and CDR2 YSYEKL. Trimming stripped 4 bases from V and 2 bases from J, with 16 bases between. CDR3 length equals 16 residues. The CDR3 loop is CASSRGTSPLTDTQYF. CDR3 sequence (DNA): TGCGCCAGCAGCCGCGGGACTTCGCCACTCACAGATACGCAGTATTTT.

The chain couples TRBV5-6 to TRBJ2-7; 11 nucleotides match TRBD2. The V gene end was trimmed by 2 bases and the J gene end by 3 bases; junction bases not matched to a gene: 1. In germline, CDR1 is SGHDT, CDR2 YYEEEE. The CDR3 contains 14 residues. The CDR3 is CASSLTSGGYEQYF. The CDR3, as DNA: TGTGCCAGCAGCTTAACTAGCGGGGGCTACGAGCAGTACTTC.

This chain uses TRBV2 with TRBJ1-5; D gene unclear. The V and J ends lost 4 bases and 4 bases respectively, with 8 bases between them. Looked up from germline, CDR1 is SNHLY and CDR2 is FYNNEI. This CDR3 spans 13 amino acids. CDR3 loop: CASSGLENQPQHF. The CDR3, as DNA: TGTGCCAGCAGTGGTCTAGAGAATCAGCCCCAGCATTTT.

This clone was found a few times. The chain links TRBV5-5 to TRBJ2-3, with D perhaps TRBD1 (5 bases). Trimming removed 4 bases from V and 1 base from J, with 10 bases in between. This CDR3 contains 14 residues. The V gene's germline CDR1 is SGHKS and CDR2 YYEKEE (reference sequence). In DNA form, the CDR3 reads TGTGCCAGCAGCCGGTCGACAGGCACAGATACGCAGTATTTT. It yields the protein CASSRSTGTDTQYF.

Worth noting for this clone: The sample contains more than one DNA sequence encoding this CDR3. The V gene is TRBV18, the J gene TRBJ1-2, with TRBD1 identical over 7 bases. The CDR3 has 14 amino acids. Trimming took 3 bases from V and 2 from J; bases not matched to a gene: 3. Germline loops: CDR1 KGHSH, CDR2 LQKENI. The CDR3 reads CASSPDRANYGYTF. CDR3 nucleotides: TGTGCCAGCTCACCCGACAGGGCCAACTATGGCTACACCTTC.

This chain links TRBV19 with TRBJ2-3; possible D gene TRBD2, 7 bases. Germline CDR1 is LNHDA and CDR2 is SQIVND (reference sequence). Trimming took 0 bases from V and 6 from J, leaving 16 bases between them. This CDR3 contains 16 residues. CDR3 residues: CASSIEEGGPSDTQYF. The CDR3 DNA reads TGTGCCAGTAGTATAGAAGAGGGGGGGCCGTCGGATACGCAGTATTTT.

The chain combines TRBV6-1 with TRBJ1-1, with a tentative D call TRBD1 (5 bases). Germline V gives CDR1 MNHNS, CDR2 SASEGT. This CDR3 region has 16 residues. V lost 3 bases and J 0 bases, leaving 14 bases between the germline ends. The CDR3 here is CASSDPGHAMNTEAFF. The CDR3 DNA sequence: TGTGCCAGCAGTGACCCCGGACACGCCATGAACACTGAAGCTTTCTTT.